One sample yielded the 17 T cell receptor beta chains listed below, sequenced in a study of T cell repertoires in cytomegalovirus infection. TCRdb redid the calling of the reads with MiXCR, one entry per CDR3 protein. The sample includes roughly 180,000 distinct CDR3 sequences, about 28% of them seen just once. Sequencing was done on a sample of PBMCs. Receptors were obtained from a human donor in good health (CMV status not recorded). Some clones in this sample may be carry-over from other donors' samples.

V gene TRBV5-1 combines with J gene TRBJ1-1; D unclear. Trimming left V 1 base short and J 4 bases short, with 11 bases between. The CDR3 loop spans 14 amino acids. Per germline, CDR1 SGHRS and CDR2 YFSETQ. Here the CDR3 DNA reads TGCGCCAGCAGCTTGTGGCGGGGAGGCACTGAAGCTTTCTTT. Translated, it gives CASSLWRGGTEAFF.

The genes are TRBV6-2 or TRBV6-3 and TRBJ1-5; the D is unclear. This CDR3 is built from 15 residues. Germline V gene data show CDR1 as MNHEY and CDR2 as SVGEGT. The V gene lost 5 bases and the J gene lost 2 bases, with 13 bases spanning the gap. The DNA of the CDR3 is TGTGCCAGCAGTGCTAGCCTTCATGGCAATCAGCCCCAGCATTTT. Encoded protein: CASSASLHGNQPQHF.

The V gene is TRBV2, the J gene TRBJ2-5; 7 bases match TRBD2. J lost 5 bases, V lost 6 bases, and 3 bases had no gene match. CDR3 length equals 12 residues. Germline-derived CDR1 and CDR2 are SNHLY and FYNNEI. The CDR3 coding sequence is TGTGCCAGCAGCGAGGGAGGGGAGACCCAGTACTTC. It codes for CASSEGGETQYF.

V and J are TRBV12-3 or TRBV12-4 and TRBJ1-1, with TRBD1 matching over 9 bases. Germline trimming cut 5 bases from V and 1 base from J; bases unmatched to any gene: 2. There are 14 residues in the CDR3. In nucleotides, the CDR3 is TGTGCCAGCAGTGCGACAGGGGGGAACACTGAAGCTTTCTTT. Translation: CASSATGGNTEAFF.

The chain joins TRBV20-1 to TRBJ1-1; D is ambiguous. The CDR3 consists of 12 residues. Germline assignment: CDR1 DFQATT and CDR2 SNEGSKA (reference sequence). Trimming removed 6 bases from V and 1 base from J, with 9 bases in between. CDR3: CSASDWNTEAFF. In nucleotides, the CDR3 is TGCAGTGCCTCAGACTGGAACACTGAAGCTTTCTTT.

This chain connects TRBV3-1 to TRBJ1-3; no definite D call. V was cut by 0 bases and J by 1 base, with 4 bases left in between. Looked up from germline, CDR1 is LGHDT and CDR2 is YNNKEL (reference sequence). This CDR3 comprises 14 residues. CDR3 coding DNA: TGTGCCAGCAGCCAAGACATTTCTGGAAACACCATATATTTT. Its translation is CASSQDISGNTIYF.

The chain links TRBV5-1 to TRBJ1-2, with 7 bases that match TRBD1. CDR1 is SGHRS, CDR2 YFSETQ, per germline. CDR3 length: 14 residues. The junction had 7 bases not matched to a gene; V was cut back by 4 bases and J by 4 bases. The CDR3 spells CASSPTGTVYGYTF. The CDR3 DNA reads TGCGCCAGCAGCCCCACCGGGACAGTCTATGGCTACACCTTC.

The chain combines TRBV29-1 with TRBJ1-2, with 9 bases fitting TRBD1. V lost 6 bases to trimming and J lost 8 bases; unmatched junction nucleotides: 7. The CDR3 spans 12 residues. Germline V gives CDR1 SQVTM, CDR2 ANQGSEA. Written as DNA, the CDR3 is TGCAGCGTGGCGACAGGGGGTAGGGGCTACACCTTC. Translated, it gives CSVATGGRGYTF.

This clonotype was found a few times. The gene calls are TRBV11-3 and TRBJ2-1; the D is unclear. The CDR3 consists of 16 residues. Germline V gene sequence: CDR1 SGHNT, CDR2 YENEEA. V lost 0 bases and J lost 5, with 14 bases in between. The CDR3 is CASSLDHRRVDNEQFF. In DNA form, the CDR3 reads TGTGCCAGCAGCTTAGATCATCGACGGGTGGACAATGAGCAGTTCTTC.

The chain joins TRBV6-1 to TRBJ2-2; D possibly matches TRBD1 or TRBD2 (5 bases each). CDR3 size: 13 residues. The germline gives CDR1 MNHNS, CDR2 SASEGT. V was trimmed by 8 bases and J by 10 bases, leaving 17 bases between them. This CDR3 reads CASSGTTMEELFF. In DNA, the CDR3 is TGTGCCAGCTCCGGGACGACCATGGAGGAGCTGTTTTTT.

The V call is TRBV12-3 or TRBV12-4, the J call TRBJ1-1; D remains unclear. The CDR3 sequence is 14 residues long. V shed 5 bases and J shed 5 bases, with 15 bases lying between them. The CDR3 protein is CASSTRRADTEAFF. The CDR3 DNA sequence: TGTGCCAGCAGTACCCGACGGGCAGATACTGAAGCTTTCTTT.

The CDR3 DNA is TGTGCCACCAGCAGAGATAACGGCAGGGTAGGGAATGAGCAGTTCTTC. The encoded protein is CATSRDNGRVGNEQFF. The J gene is TRBJ2-1, the V gene TRBV15, with D possibly being TRBD1 (5 bases). CDR3 length: 16 residues. The germline V gene encodes CDR1 LNHNV and CDR2 YYDKDF (reference sequence). Deletions cut 0 bases from V and 7 bases from J, with 16 bases between. The entire variable domain, with the rest obtained from reference TRBV15 and TRBJ2-1, is as follows: DAMVIQNPRYQVTQFGKPVTLSCSQTLNHNVMYWYQQKSSQAPKLLFHYYDKDFNNEADTPDNFQSRRPNTSFCFLDIRSPGLGDTAMYLCATSRDNGRVGNEQFFGPGTRLTVL.

This clonotype has a handful of counts. V and J are TRBV15 and TRBJ2-4, with D maybe TRBD2 (5 bases). From germline, CDR1 is LNHNV and CDR2 YYDKDF (reference sequence). Trimming shortened V by 0 bases and J by 9 bases, and 9 bases separated the two germline ends. This CDR3 has 13 residues. CDR3 amino acids: CATSRDIGGIQYF. CDR3 bases: TGTGCCACCAGCAGAGATATTGGAGGCATTCAGTACTTC.

The sample holds a few counts of this clonotype. This chain uses TRBV10-3 with TRBJ2-5; perhaps D is TRBD1 or TRBD2 (5 bases each). CDR3 length: 13 residues. V shed 4 bases and J shed 2 bases, with 8 bases lying between them. Germline V lookup: CDR1 ENHRY, CDR2 SYGVKD. As DNA, the CDR3 is TGTGCCATCAGTGTCGGGACGCAAGAGACCCAGTACTTC. It specifies CAISVGTQETQYF.

This clonotype was recorded a few times. The V and J genes are TRBV7-8 and TRBJ1-1; 8 bases fit TRBD1. This CDR3 spans 17 amino acids. Trimming removed 6 bases from V and 1 base from J; junction bases left unmatched: 13. Germline CDR1 SGHVS, CDR2 FQNEAQ. The chain's CDR3 is CASRLPGTGNANTEAFF. CDR3 in DNA: TGTGCCAGCAGACTCCCCGGGACAGGTAACGCGAACACTGAAGCTTTCTTT. Variable domain in full (rest from reference TRBV7-8 and TRBJ1-1): GAGVSQSPRYKVAKRGQDVALRCDPISGHVSLFWYQQALGQGPEFLTYFQNEAQLDKSGLPSDRFFAERPEGSVSTLKIQRTQQEDSAVYLCASRLPGTGNANTEAFFGQGTRLTVV.

The table lists this clonotype with many counts. CDR3: CAISEGTVGSTNEKLFF. Here the CDR3 DNA reads TGTGCCATCAGTGAGGGGACAGTGGGATCAACTAATGAAAAACTGTTTTTT. The chain recombines TRBV10-3 with TRBJ1-4, with TRBD1 matching over 7 bases. This CDR3 has 17 residues. Germline CDR1 and CDR2: ENHRY and SYGVKD. J was trimmed by 0 bases and V by 2 bases; bases with no gene match: 6.

This chain uses TRBV7-9 with TRBJ1-1; D is unclear. Germline V lookup: CDR1 SEHNR, CDR2 FQNEAQ (reference sequence). The CDR3 loop spans 10 amino acids. Trimming took off 5 bases at V and 7 bases at J, with 5 bases between the two ends. The CDR3 region has the DNA TGTGCCAGCAGCGTGATTGAAGCTTTCTTT. Amino acid sequence: CASSVIEAFF.